This note documents a single T cell receptor beta chain sequence. The antigen is unknown. A much larger clone is a single base away; this may be a read error. A primer in the constant region served to generate TCR beta cDNA from approximately 500 ng of total RNA. Nested multiplex PCR, run for three rounds with slightly modified ARM-PCR, yielded TCR beta libraries. Investigators reported that the first two PCR rounds, at about 11 cycles each, used TRBV1-TRBV30 forward primers with a C-beta reverse primer. Via MiXCR, TCRdb re-called the multiplex PCR reads, giving one row per CDR3 protein. This sample carries 100,000 to 150,000 distinct CDR3 sequences, 64% of them seen once, and the ten largest clones take about 8%. Unsorted bulk tissue (roughly 20-34 mg) underwent RNA and DNA co-extraction. Five distinct regions per tumor were sampled. Without exception, tumor samples held over 75% viable tumor cells.

The sample comes from a study of tumor-infiltrating lymphocytes in primary liver carcinoma. Study findings and constraints: A significantly higher top-250-clone fraction was recorded for tumors than for blood (p = 0.039). Representation across all five tumor regions was limited to only about 7.5-25% of top clones.

CDR1 MDHEN and CDR2 SYDVKM come from the germline V gene. The CDR3 totals 12 residues. The sample consisted of liver tumor tissue from sampling region 3. Subset given: tumor region T3, left-lateral pole. This chain links TRBV28 with TRBJ1-1; D perhaps matches TRBD1 (5 bases). The receptor comes from a woman between 55 and 75 years old with primary liver carcinoma and hepatitis B virus infection. The CDR3 here is CASHDSRREVFF. CDR3 nucleotides: TGTGCCAGCCACGACAGTAGACGTGAAGTTTTCTTT.